These 26 T cell receptor beta chains were all obtained from the same sample, sequenced in a study of patients and donors after allogeneic stem cell transplantation. TCRdb re-analysed the RT-PCR reads in MiXCR, keeping a single row per CDR3 protein. This sample carries 84,000 or so distinct CDR3 sequences, around 49% of them seen once, and the ten largest clones take roughly 64%. Sequenced: blood, either unsorted or a sorted T cell fraction (not recorded which). All receptors come from a human donor who was either an allogeneic HSCT recipient or a stem cell or donor lymphocyte infusion donor (not recorded which). It is not recorded whose cells these are; they may come from a transplant donor.

This rearrangement joins TRBV20-1 to TRBJ1-4, with D hard to call. V was pared by 3 bases and J by 5 bases, with 10 bases between. Germline loops: CDR1 DFQATT, CDR2 SNEGSKA (reference sequence). The CDR3 totals 13 residues. The CDR3 bases are TGCAGTGCTAGTGGGCGGGAAAATGAAAAACTGTTTTTT. Translation gives CSASGRENEKLFF.

This rearrangement joins TRBV4-3 to TRBJ1-1; no clear D. The germline V gene encodes CDR1 LGHNA and CDR2 YSLEER. This CDR3 is 15 amino acids long. The V end was cut by 0 bases, the J end by 0 bases, with 8 bases between. CDR3 sequence (DNA): TGCGCCAGCAGCCAAGAAACGGACTTGAACACTGAAGCTTTCTTT. It specifies CASSQETDLNTEAFF.

There are a few counts of this clonotype. The genes are TRBV28 and TRBJ1-2, with 7 positions matching TRBD1. CDR1 and CDR2 from the germline V gene are MDHEN and SYDVKM. The junction had 10 bases not matched to a gene; V was cut back by 10 bases and J by 8 bases. The CDR3 is made up of 12 amino acids. The CDR3 is CATTGVREGYTF. CDR3 DNA sequence: TGTGCCACTACAGGGGTGCGGGAAGGCTACACCTTC.

This chain links TRBV9 with TRBJ1-1, with 9 bases that match TRBD1. After removal of 2 bases from V and 6 bases from J, the junction contained 5 bases not matched to a gene. Germline lookup yields CDR1 SGDLS and CDR2 YYNGEE. This CDR3 contains 14 residues. CDR3 sequence (DNA): TGTGCCAGCAGCGTCGGGGACAGGGTCGCTGAAGCTTTCTTT. Protein product: CASSVGDRVAEAFF.

The chain couples TRBV6-5 to TRBJ2-7; 8 bases fit TRBD1. V shed 1 base, J shed 5 bases, and the junction held 7 bases outside the gene matches. Germline V gene sequence: CDR1 MNHEY, CDR2 SVGAGI. CDR3 length: 15 amino acids. The CDR3 region has the DNA TGTGCCAGCAGTTACTTTCCGGACAGGGTTGACGAGCAGTACTTC. This sequence encodes CASSYFPDRVDEQYF.

The chain employs TRBV12-3 or TRBV12-4 and TRBJ1-1, with D perhaps matching TRBD1 (5 bases). The V end was cut by 6 bases, the J end by 0 bases, with 14 bases between. CDR3 size: 15 residues. CDR3 DNA: TGTGCCAGCAGCCAGGGACGGTTCATGAACACTGAAGCTTTCTTT. It codes for CASSQGRFMNTEAFF.

In its sample, this clonotype was seen a few times. The rearrangement links TRBV9 to TRBJ1-1; the D is unclear. V was pared by 5 bases and J by 5 bases, with 19 bases between. The CDR3 extends over 15 amino acids. CDR1 is SGDLS, CDR2 YYNGEE, per germline. The CDR3: CASRDYQKEGTEAFF. CDR3 nucleotides: TGTGCCAGCAGAGACTACCAGAAGGAAGGGACTGAAGCTTTCTTT.

V is TRBV20-1 and J is TRBJ2-3; D perhaps matches TRBD2 (5 bases). The CDR3 is made up of 17 amino acids. Trimming cost V 0 bases and J 0 bases, with 16 bases left between them. Germline V gene data show CDR1 as DFQATT and CDR2 as SNEGSKA (reference sequence). The CDR3 reads CSARDPLGSESTDTQYF. The CDR3 nucleotides are TGCAGTGCTAGAGACCCTCTCGGTAGCGAAAGCACAGATACGCAGTATTTT.

This clonotype was detected only a few times. The CDR3 is CASSFTDKQPQHF. Written as DNA, the CDR3 is TGTGCCAGCAGCTTTACGGATAAACAGCCCCAGCATTTT. The chain carries TRBV7-2 and TRBJ1-5; D uncertain. Germline V gene data show CDR1 as SGHTA and CDR2 as FQGNSA. The CDR3 loop spans 13 amino acids. V gave up 3 bases and J gave up 7 bases, with 10 bases separating them.

The rearrangement uses TRBV7-9 and TRBJ1-1; D gene uncertain. Germline V gene data show CDR1 as SEHNR and CDR2 as FQNEAQ (reference sequence). V was pared by 5 bases and J by 2 bases, with 18 bases between. The CDR3 has 16 amino acids. CDR3 sequence reads: CASSPREAAHNTEAFF. CDR3 nucleotides: TGTGCCAGCAGCCCCCGCGAGGCAGCCCATAACACTGAAGCTTTCTTT. Full variable domain (outside the CDR3, taken from reference TRBV7-9 and TRBJ1-1): DTGVSQNPRHKITKRGQNVTFRCDPISEHNRLYWYRQTLGQGPEFLTYFQNEAQLEKSRLLSDRFSAERPKGSFSTLEIQRTEQGDSAMYLCASSPREAAHNTEAFFGQGTRLTVV.

This clonotype was observed a handful of times. The genes are TRBV6-5 and TRBJ1-3; no clear D gene. The CDR3 spans 14 residues. With 7 bases removed from V and 4 bases from J, the gap between germline ends came to 14 bases. The germline V gene encodes CDR1 MNHEY and CDR2 SVGAGI. CDR3 residues: CASIGGEYGNTIYF. Here the CDR3 DNA reads TGTGCCAGCATAGGCGGGGAGTACGGAAACACCATATATTTT.

The J gene is TRBJ1-6, the V gene TRBV6-5, with 7 bases aligning to TRBD1. This CDR3 is built from 15 residues. J gave up 9 bases and V 0 bases, and 5 bases lay outside the gene matches. Germline CDR1 reads MNHEY; CDR2 reads SVGAGI. The CDR3 region has the DNA TGTGCCAGCAGTTACTCGACAGGGAGTGTTTCACCCCTCCACTTT. Its translation is CASSYSTGSVSPLHF.

The rearrangement joins TRBV5-6 to TRBJ1-1; the D gene is possibly TRBD1 (6 bases). V lost 4 bases and J 0 bases, leaving 13 bases between the germline ends. This CDR3 is built from 15 residues. Looked up from germline, CDR1 is SGHDT and CDR2 is YYEEEE. The CDR3 bases are TGTGCCAGCAGCCTATCGGGACACCTGAACACTGAAGCTTTCTTT. Translating gives CASSLSGHLNTEAFF.

This chain links TRBV9 with TRBJ1-4; unclear D gene. The CDR3 is made up of 14 amino acids. Per the germline V gene, CDR1 is SGDLS and CDR2 is YYNGEE. The V end was cut by 3 bases, the J end by 8 bases, with 14 bases between. CDR3 sequence: CASSELGLNEKLFF. In DNA form, the CDR3 reads TGTGCCAGCAGCGAGCTTGGCCTAAACGAAAAACTGTTTTTT.

In this sample, this clonotype turned up once. J is TRBJ1-1 and V is TRBV25-1; D uncertain. The CDR3 contains 13 residues. CDR1 is MGHDK and CDR2 is SYGVNS in the germline V gene. Trimming removed 6 bases at V and 6 bases at J, with 14 bases between. Written as DNA, the CDR3 is TGTGCCAGCAGCGACCTTTGGGTCCCTGAAGCTTTCTTT. Its translation is CASSDLWVPEAFF.

V is TRBV4-3 and J is TRBJ2-7, with D perhaps matching TRBD2 (7 bases). The CDR3 consists of 16 residues. Looked up from germline, CDR1 is LGHNA and CDR2 is YSLEER. V was shortened by 4 bases and J by 1 base, with 17 bases between the two germline ends. The CDR3 sequence is CASSPGGGSGSYEQYF. The CDR3 bases are TGCGCCAGCAGCCCTGGGGGCGGGAGCGGTTCCTACGAGCAGTACTTC.

J is TRBJ1-4 and V is TRBV12-3 or TRBV12-4; TRBD1 matches at 8 bases. CDR3 length: 14 residues. With 9 bases clipped from V and 8 bases from J, the junction kept 11 bases outside the gene matches. CDR3 sequence reads: CASAIRGRPEKLFF. The CDR3 DNA reads as TGTGCCAGTGCGATCAGGGGGCGTCCAGAAAAACTGTTTTTT.

This clonotype appeared a few times. The chain is built from TRBV27 and TRBJ1-1; D is unresolved. The germline V and J ends were trimmed by 3 bases and 3 bases, with 8 bases remaining between them. This CDR3 spans 13 amino acids. From germline, CDR1 is MNHEY and CDR2 SMNVEV (reference sequence). The CDR3 nucleotides read TGTGCCAGCAGTTTGATCCTTGACACTGAAGCTTTCTTT. Amino acids: CASSLILDTEAFF.

There are a few counts of this clonotype. V gene TRBV20-1 combines with J gene TRBJ1-6; 9 positions match TRBD1. V shed 4 bases and J 0 bases; nucleotides not matched to a gene: 10. Germline lookup yields CDR1 DFQATT and CDR2 SNEGSKA (reference sequence). CDR3 length equals 18 residues. CDR3 residues: CSAKPGQGPSSYNSPLHF. The DNA of the CDR3 is TGCAGTGCTAAACCGGGACAGGGACCAAGCTCCTATAATTCACCCCTCCACTTT.

A few counts support this clonotype. The chain couples TRBV29-1 to TRBJ1-5; the D gene is possibly TRBD1 (6 bases). V lost 4 bases and J 6 bases, leaving 13 bases between the germline ends. This CDR3 spans 13 amino acids. Per germline, CDR1 SQVTM and CDR2 ANQGSEA. The CDR3 loop reads CSVAWGGGQPQHF. The CDR3 nucleotides read TGCAGCGTTGCCTGGGGGGGCGGTCAGCCCCAGCATTTT.

The CDR3 is CASRRTFVDYGYTF. As DNA, the CDR3 is TGTGCCAGCAGAAGGACCTTCGTAGACTATGGCTACACCTTC. The chain employs TRBV2 and TRBJ1-2; D is undetermined. V lost 6 bases, J lost 3 bases, and 14 bases lay in between. The CDR3 runs 14 residues. The germline gives CDR1 SNHLY, CDR2 FYNNEI.

In its sample, this clonotype was seen a few times. The chain's CDR3 is CASSPTMAGEGYTF. CDR3 coding DNA: TGCGCCAGCAGCCCCACTATGGCGGGGGAGGGCTACACCTTC. The chain joins TRBV4-3 to TRBJ1-2; tentatively, D is TRBD1 (5 bases). V was cut by 4 bases and J by 8 bases, with 17 bases left in between. The CDR3 totals 14 residues. In germline, CDR1 is LGHNA, CDR2 YSLEER.

This clonotype was observed a handful of times. The chain links TRBV29-1 to TRBJ1-5; 8 nucleotides agree with TRBD1. Per germline, CDR1 SQVTM and CDR2 ANQGSEA. Unmatched junction bases numbered 3, after V lost 5 bases and J lost 3 bases. The CDR3 totals 13 residues. DNA of the CDR3: TGCAGCGTTATGGACAGGGACAATCAGCCCCAGCATTTT. Protein: CSVMDRDNQPQHF.

This clonotype was found a few times. The chain links TRBV5-6 to TRBJ1-2; no clear D. CDR3 size: 14 residues. The V end was cut by 4 bases, the J end by 4 bases, with 14 bases between. Per the germline V gene, CDR1 is SGHDT and CDR2 is YYEEEE. CDR3 coding DNA: TGTGCCAGCAGCGCCGGGATTCATACCTATGGCTACACCTTC. It is translated as CASSAGIHTYGYTF. Looking up the rest from reference TRBV5-6 and TRBJ1-2 gives the full variable domain: DAGVTQSPTHLIKTRGQQVTLRCSPKSGHDTVSWYQQALGQGPQFIFQYYEEEERQRGNFPDRFSGHQFPNYSSELNVNALLLGDSALYLCASSAGIHTYGYTFGSGTRLTVV.

Written as DNA, the CDR3 is TGTGCCAGCAACACCATAGAGGGTCAGTATATGAACACTGAAGCTTTCTTT. Translated, it gives CASNTIEGQYMNTEAFF. The genes are TRBV7-9 and TRBJ1-1; D remains unclear. Trimming pared 7 bases from V and 0 bases from J, leaving 21 bases between. Germline CDR1 SEHNR, CDR2 FQNEAQ (reference sequence). The CDR3 sequence is 17 residues long.

This clonotype was counted only a few times. The chain combines TRBV12-3 or TRBV12-4 with TRBJ1-4, with TRBD1 as a possible D gene (5 bases). The CDR3 sequence is 14 residues long. Trimming shortened V by 3 bases and J by 4 bases, and 9 bases separated the two germline ends. CDR3 residues: CASSLGRDNEKLFF. CDR3 DNA sequence: TGTGCCAGCAGTTTGGGCAGGGATAATGAAAAACTGTTTTTT.